This entry concerns a single T cell receptor (beta chain). This sample was taken from a study of blood T cell repertoires in COVID-19. Original processing methods: From reference gene primer amplification, estimates of nucleated cell counts were derived. The protocol was immunoSEQ multiplex PCR, while the TCRdb copy is restricted to in-frame clones and leaves out a portion. Clone size and V and J calls were adopted from that table, with D and trimming inferred from the DNA. The sample includes about 240,000 clones, roughly 87% of them seen just once. The CDR3 has 14 residues. V was clipped by 7 bases and J by 1 base, with 13 bases between them. The germline gives CDR1 SGDLS, CDR2 YYNGEE.

This TCR came from a man in his sixties who had recovered from COVID-19. The sequenced sample consisted of peripheral blood. The rearrangement links TRBV9 to TRBJ2-3, with TRBD2 as a possible D gene (5 bases). CDR3 DNA: TGTGCCAGCGGGAGAATGGGCGGCACAGATACGCAGTATTTT. It yields the protein CASGRMGGTDTQYF.